Below, one T cell receptor (beta chain) is given with its context. The source of the sample is a study of cytomegalovirus exposure and HLA in healthy donors. Germline-derived CDR1 and CDR2 are MNHNY and SVGAGI (reference sequence). V lost 7 bases to trimming and J lost 4 bases, with 20 bases between them. This CDR3 region has 16 residues. PCR amplification relied on 60 Vbeta primers (plus 13 Jbeta primers). The data were produced by immunoSEQ multiplex PCR, yet TCRdb's version contains in-frame clones alone and is incomplete. Altogether about 120,000 clones are present, 77% being singletons, with the ten largest covering around 9.9%.

The chain uses TRBV6-6 and TRBJ1-3, with D possibly matching TRBD1 (5 bases). Sequenced: PBMCs. This sequence was found in a middle-aged man in good health and CMV-seropositive. DNA of the CDR3: TGTGCCAGCACCGACTCAGGAGGGGCGCGGGGAAACACCATATATTTT. Residues: CASTDSGGARGNTIYF.